This T cell receptor beta chain was sequenced for a study of CD8+ T cells in alopecia areata. Across the study: The protocol delivered tofacitinib for 6 to 18 months, then withdrew it for 6 months.

This CDR3 has 14 amino acids. Germline-derived CDR1 and CDR2 are SGHAT and FQNNGV. In the case of this clone: Antigen unknown. At one of its ends the junction is not consistent with the germline gene, which may arise from a read error.

Treatment noted: oral pan-JAK inhibitor, 5-10 mg twice daily. Extraction and reverse transcription of RNA yielded cDNA as the sequencing template. Repertoires were generated with immunoSEQ multiplex PCR, while TCRdb's copy carries only in-frame clones and drops some. Of about 180,000 clones listed, roughly 50% were seen once; the top ten hold 11%. Overall study results and limits: It was less clear whether patients shared TCRs than it was in mice, possibly because of HLA. One nonresponder leaves baseline CD8+ expansion's link to response uncertain. Alopecia totalis/universalis scalp especially showed more expanded CD8+ clones than normal scalp.

The starting material was CD8+ T cells sorted from blood, obtained at week 24, from a patient treated with tofacitinib. V is TRBV11-2 and J is TRBJ1-2; D might be TRBD1 (5 bases). The source of this sequence is a human donor with alopecia areata. Here the CDR3 reads CASSQDRNNYGYTF. The DNA of the CDR3 is TGCGCCAGCAGCCAAGACAGAAACAACTATGGCTACACCTTC.